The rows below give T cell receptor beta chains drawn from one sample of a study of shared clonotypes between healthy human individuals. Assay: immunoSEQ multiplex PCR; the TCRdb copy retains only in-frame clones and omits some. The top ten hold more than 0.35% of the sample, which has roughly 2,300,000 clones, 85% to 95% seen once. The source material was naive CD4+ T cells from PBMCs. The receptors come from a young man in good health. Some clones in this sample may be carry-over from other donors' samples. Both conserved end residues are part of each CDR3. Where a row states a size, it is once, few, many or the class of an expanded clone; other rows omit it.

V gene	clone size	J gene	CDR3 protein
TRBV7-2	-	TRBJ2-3	CASSSQASGSQTDTQYF
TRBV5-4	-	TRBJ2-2	CASSGGGQTAGELFF
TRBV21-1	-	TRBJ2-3	CASSLRMDDTASSTDTQYF
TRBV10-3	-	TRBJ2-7	CAIIGTSGSVPTSEQYF
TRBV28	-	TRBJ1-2	CASSTATGGNTF
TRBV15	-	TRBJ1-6	CATSSGGRGNSPLHF
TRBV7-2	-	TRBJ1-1	CASSLPRNEAFF
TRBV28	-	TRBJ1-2	CASSAPGTGFYGYTF
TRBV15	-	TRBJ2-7	CATSSWRGAGEQYF
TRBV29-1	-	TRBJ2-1	CSVAPPYNEQFF
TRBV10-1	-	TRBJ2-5	CASSPQLAQETQYF
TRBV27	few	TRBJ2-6	CASTNSGANVLTF
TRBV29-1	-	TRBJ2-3	CSVEGISGRGSTDTQYF
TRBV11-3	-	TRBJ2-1	CASSLGQTSSYNEQFF
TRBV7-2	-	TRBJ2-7	CASTPGGEQYF
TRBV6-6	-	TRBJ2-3	CASSYSRGSLGYF
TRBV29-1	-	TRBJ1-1	CSATTGTNTEAFF
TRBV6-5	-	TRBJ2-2	CASSYMPGPNTGELFF
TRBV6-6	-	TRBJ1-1	CASSYLLGQGNTEAFF
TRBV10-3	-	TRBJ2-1	CAISGIQGGTPKEQFF
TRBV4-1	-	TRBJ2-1	CASSQRLASNNEQFF
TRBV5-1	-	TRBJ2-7	CASSKTGLAEYEQYF
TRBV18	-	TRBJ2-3	CASSPTSASTDTQYF
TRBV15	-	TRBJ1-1	CATSRGQAPGGTEAFF
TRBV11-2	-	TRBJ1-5	CASSPRSNQPQHF
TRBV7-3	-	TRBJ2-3	CASSASSTDTQYF
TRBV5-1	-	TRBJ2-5	CASSLAPASPRETQYF
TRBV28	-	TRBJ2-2	CASSLGGTGELFF
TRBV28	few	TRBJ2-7	CASRGQAYEQYF
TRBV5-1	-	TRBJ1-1	CASSLARDFTEAFF
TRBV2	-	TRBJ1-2	CASRGDRVYGYTF
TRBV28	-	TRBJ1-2	CASSLRFTGYTF
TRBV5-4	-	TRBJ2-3	CASRDKADTQYF
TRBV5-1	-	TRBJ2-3	CASSFHSDTQYF
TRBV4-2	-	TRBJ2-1	CASSQVGGNEQFF
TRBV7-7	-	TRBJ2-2	CASSFDVSGELFF
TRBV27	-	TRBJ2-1	CASSFVIAGGSSYNEQFF
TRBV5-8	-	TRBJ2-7	CASRSIGPGVSSSYEQYF
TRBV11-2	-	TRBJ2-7	CASSLSSTEQYF
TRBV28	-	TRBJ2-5	CASSPGGGRRGETQYF
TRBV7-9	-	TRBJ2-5	CASSPLRGSETQYF
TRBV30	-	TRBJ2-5	CAWSVPQTGQETQYF
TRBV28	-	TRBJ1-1	CASSLAPMNTEAFF
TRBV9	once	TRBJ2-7	CASSARGADPEQYF
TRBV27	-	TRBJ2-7	CASSSHKGQTYYEQYF
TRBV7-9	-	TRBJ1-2	CASSSGQGLSHGYTF
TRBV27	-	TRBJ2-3	CASRQTGQSTDTQYF
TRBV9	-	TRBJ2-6	CASSAISGANVLTF
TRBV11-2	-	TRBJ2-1	CASSLRVKSSYNEQFF
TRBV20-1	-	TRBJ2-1	CSARDNGEQFF
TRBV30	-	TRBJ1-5	CAWRGAGAGQPQHF
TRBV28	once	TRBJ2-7	CASSSGSTRNEQYF
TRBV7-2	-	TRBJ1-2	CASSSTGGDYGYTF
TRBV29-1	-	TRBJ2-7	CSASREYEQYF